This TCR beta chain was found in a study of blood T cell repertoires in COVID-19. At the level of the study: Samples came from the United States, Italy and Spain, spanning acute and convalescent COVID-19.

Sequencing used immunoSEQ multiplex PCR; TCRdb keeps in-frame clones, though not all of them. In the table there are around 280,000 clones, 87% of which are singletons. V shed 0 bases and J shed 8 bases, with 11 bases lying between them. CDR1 and CDR2 (germline): SGHRS, YFSETQ. The CDR3 runs 14 residues. The chain is built from TRBV5-1 and TRBJ1-4, with a tentative D call TRBD1 (6 bases). Sequencing was performed on PBMCs or T cells enriched from blood (not recorded which). This receptor was identified in a woman between 35 and 50 years old who had recovered from COVID-19. The chain's CDR3 is CASSLGQGLEKLFF. The DNA of the CDR3 is TGCGCCAGCAGCTTGGGGCAGGGGTTGGAAAAACTGTTTTTT.